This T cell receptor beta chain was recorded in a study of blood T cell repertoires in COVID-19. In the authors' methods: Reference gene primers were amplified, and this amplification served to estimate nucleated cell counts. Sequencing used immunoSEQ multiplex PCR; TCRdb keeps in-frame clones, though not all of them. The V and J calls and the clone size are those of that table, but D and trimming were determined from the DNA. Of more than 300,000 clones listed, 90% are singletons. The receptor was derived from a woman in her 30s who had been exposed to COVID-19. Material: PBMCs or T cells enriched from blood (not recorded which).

CDR3 amino acids: CSDHQGRDTEAFF. The CDR3 nucleotides read TGCAGCGACCATCAGGGGCGGGACACTGAAGCTTTCTTT. The chain has TRBV29-1 and TRBJ1-1; the D gene is possibly TRBD1 (6 bases). The CDR3 runs to 13 residues. Germline V gene sequence: CDR1 SQVTM, CDR2 ANQGSEA. V was pared by 7 bases and J by 3 bases, with 15 bases between.